These 3 T cell receptor beta chains were all obtained from the same sample, sequenced in a study of T cells after yellow fever vaccination. Each CDR3 protein is one row after TCRdb ran MiXCR on the 5' RACE reads. The sample has a few hundred thousand distinct CDR3 sequences, 3% to 4.5% seen once. Sequencing was performed on PBMCs, taken 5 days after the yellow fever booster vaccination. These receptor sequences come from a man aged 18 to 29 who received the YFV17D yellow fever vaccine.

In this sample, this clonotype turned up many times. The genes are TRBV7-9 and TRBJ1-4; 8 nucleotides line up with TRBD1. V lost 5 bases, J lost 7 bases, and 12 bases stayed unmatched. Per germline, CDR1 SEHNR and CDR2 FQNEAQ (reference sequence). This CDR3 region has 16 residues. The CDR3 is CASSIPTGQGGEKLFF. The CDR3 DNA follows: TGTGCCAGCAGCATCCCGACCGGACAGGGTGGTGAAAAACTGTTTTTT.

In this sample, this clonotype turned up a few times. The genes are TRBV7-9 and TRBJ1-4; D gene unclear. This CDR3 comprises 14 residues. Per the germline V gene, CDR1 is SEHNR and CDR2 is FQNEAQ (reference sequence). Trimming removed 5 bases at V and 8 bases at J, with 15 bases between. The CDR3 loop reads CASSPPPGPEKLFF. The CDR3 DNA follows: TGTGCCAGCAGCCCTCCGCCGGGCCCCGAAAAACTGTTTTTT. Variable domain in full (rest from reference TRBV7-9 and TRBJ1-4): DTGVSQNPRHKITKRGQNVTFRCDPISEHNRLYWYRQTLGQGPEFLTYFQNEAQLEKSRLLSDRFSAERPKGSFSTLEIQRTEQGDSAMYLCASSPPPGPEKLFFGSGTQLSVL.

The chain combines TRBV29-1 with TRBJ2-6, with TRBD1 matching over 7 bases. V was clipped by 7 bases and J by 0 bases; unmatched bases: 6. The CDR3 runs 15 residues. Germline CDR1 is SQVTM and CDR2 is ANQGSEA. CDR3 region: CSAGTVNSGANVLTF. The DNA for the CDR3 is TGCAGCGCCGGGACAGTTAACTCTGGGGCCAACGTCCTGACTTTC.